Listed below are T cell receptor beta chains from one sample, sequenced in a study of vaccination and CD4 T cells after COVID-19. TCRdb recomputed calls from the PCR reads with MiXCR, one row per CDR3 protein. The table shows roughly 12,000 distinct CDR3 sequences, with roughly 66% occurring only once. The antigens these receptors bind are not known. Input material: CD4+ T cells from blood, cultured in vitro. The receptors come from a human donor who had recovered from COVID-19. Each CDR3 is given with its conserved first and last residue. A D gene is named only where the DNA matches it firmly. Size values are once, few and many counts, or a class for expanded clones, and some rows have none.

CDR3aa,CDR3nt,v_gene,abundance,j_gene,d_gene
CASRDWTGEYF,TGTGCCAGCCGGGATTGGACAGGAGAGTACTTC,TRBV28,-,TRBJ2-7,TRBD1
CASSEGRGFNSPLHF,TGTGCCAGCAGTGAGGGGAGAGGGTTTAATTCACCCCTCCACTTT,TRBV12-3/TRBV12-4,-,TRBJ1-6,-
CASSASPVTQYF,TGTGCCAGCAGTGCGAGCCCAGTTACGCAGTATTTT,TRBV6-1,-,TRBJ2-3,-
CASSEGVGRSGSDTQYF,TGTGCCAGCAGTGAAGGGGTAGGGCGAAGCGGATCAGATACGCAGTATTTT,TRBV2,-,TRBJ2-3,-
CASGGQGPPLHF,TGTGCCAGCGGAGGACAGGGCCCACCCCTCCACTTT,TRBV2,-,TRBJ1-6,TRBD1
CASNERDGPQETQYF,TGTGCCAGCAACGAGCGGGATGGACCCCAAGAGACCCAGTACTTC,TRBV2,-,TRBJ2-5,TRBD2
CAISESPGETEAFF,TGTGCCATCAGTGAGTCGCCAGGGGAAACTGAAGCTTTCTTT,TRBV10-3,-,TRBJ1-1,-
CSARDPSKTTQDSGANVLTF,TGCAGTGCTAGAGATCCATCGAAGACCACTCAGGACTCTGGGGCCAACGTCCTGACTTTC,TRBV20-1,-,TRBJ2-6,-
CASSIGTSGSTGELFF,TGCGCCAGCAGTATCGGGACTAGCGGATCCACCGGGGAGCTGTTTTTT,TRBV10-1,few,TRBJ2-2,TRBD2
CSARDAWREAPDTQYF,TGCAGTGCTAGAGATGCGTGGCGGGAGGCCCCAGATACGCAGTATTTT,TRBV20-1,-,TRBJ2-3,TRBD2
CASSLRDRGGTYEQYF,TGTGCCAGCAGTCTCCGGGACAGGGGGGGAACCTACGAGCAGTACTTC,TRBV27,-,TRBJ2-7,TRBD1
CASSLNAVWGIRARSGNTIYF,TGTGCCAGCAGCTTAAATGCGGTCTGGGGGATTAGGGCGCGCTCTGGAAACACCATATATTTT,TRBV7-3,-,TRBJ1-3,-
CASSGGWDGYTF,TGTGCCAGCAGTGGGGGTTGGGATGGCTACACCTTC,TRBV6-1,-,TRBJ1-2,-
CASSLASGTGGQPQHF,TGTGCCAGCAGCTTAGCATCCGGGACAGGGGGTCAGCCCCAGCATTTT,TRBV7-2,-,TRBJ1-5,TRBD1
CSAPWLVTGELFF,TGCAGTGCCCCCTGGCTCGTCACCGGGGAGCTGTTTTTT,TRBV20-1,-,TRBJ2-2,-
CASTLLAGGPSLGFF,TGTGCCAGCACCTTACTAGCGGGAGGGCCATCACTCGGGTTCTTC,TRBV2,few,TRBJ2-1,TRBD2
CASSYDRGAADTQYF,TGTGCCAGCAGTTATGACAGGGGCGCTGCAGATACGCAGTATTTT,TRBV7-6,-,TRBJ2-3,TRBD1
CASSPGTAGDTQYF,TGTGCCAGCAGCCCAGGGACTGCTGGAGATACGCAGTATTTT,TRBV7-7,-,TRBJ2-3,-
CASSYSRDSYYNEQFF,TGTGCCAGCAGTTACTCAAGGGACTCCTACTACAATGAGCAGTTCTTC,TRBV6-2/TRBV6-3,-,TRBJ2-1,-
CSATGGGNTGELFF,TGCAGTGCTACTGGAGGGGGGAACACCGGGGAGCTGTTTTTT,TRBV20-1,-,TRBJ2-2,-
CASSLLDPGESPLHF,TGTGCCAGCAGCCTACTGGACCCCGGGGAGTCACCCCTCCACTTT,TRBV6-1,few,TRBJ1-6,-
CASSSRGRLLTDTQYF,TGTGCCAGCAGCTCCAGGGGGCGCCTCCTCACAGATACGCAGTATTTT,TRBV5-4,-,TRBJ2-3,TRBD1
CSARDQGAREQYF,TGCAGTGCTAGAGATCAGGGGGCGAGGGAGCAGTACTTC,TRBV20-1,-,TRBJ2-7,TRBD1
CASSKHRATYEQYF,TGTGCCAGCAGTAAACACAGGGCAACCTACGAGCAGTACTTC,TRBV6-2/TRBV6-3,-,TRBJ2-7,-
CSASGPQAPLHF,TGCAGTGCTAGTGGACCGCAGGCGCCCCTCCACTTT,TRBV20-1,few,TRBJ1-6,-
CSANDDNQETQYF,TGCAGTGCTAACGACGACAACCAAGAGACCCAGTACTTC,TRBV20-1,-,TRBJ2-5,-
CASGLLTGGTRRGELFF,TGTGCCAGCGGTTTGCTTACAGGGGGTACACGACGGGGGGAGCTGTTTTTT,TRBV6-5,-,TRBJ2-2,TRBD1
CSARKTGDYNSPLHF,TGCAGTGCTAGAAAAACAGGGGACTATAATTCACCCCTCCACTTT,TRBV20-1,few,TRBJ1-6,TRBD1
CASILTTGNTEAFF,TGTGCCAGCATCCTCACGACAGGGAACACTGAAGCTTTCTTT,TRBV21-1,-,TRBJ1-1,-
CASSYSSNQPQHF,TGTGCCAGCAGTTACTCTAGCAATCAGCCCCAGCATTTT,TRBV6-5,-,TRBJ1-5,-
CSARDSGDSYEQYF,TGCAGTGCTAGAGACAGCGGGGACTCCTACGAGCAGTACTTC,TRBV20-1,-,TRBJ2-7,TRBD2